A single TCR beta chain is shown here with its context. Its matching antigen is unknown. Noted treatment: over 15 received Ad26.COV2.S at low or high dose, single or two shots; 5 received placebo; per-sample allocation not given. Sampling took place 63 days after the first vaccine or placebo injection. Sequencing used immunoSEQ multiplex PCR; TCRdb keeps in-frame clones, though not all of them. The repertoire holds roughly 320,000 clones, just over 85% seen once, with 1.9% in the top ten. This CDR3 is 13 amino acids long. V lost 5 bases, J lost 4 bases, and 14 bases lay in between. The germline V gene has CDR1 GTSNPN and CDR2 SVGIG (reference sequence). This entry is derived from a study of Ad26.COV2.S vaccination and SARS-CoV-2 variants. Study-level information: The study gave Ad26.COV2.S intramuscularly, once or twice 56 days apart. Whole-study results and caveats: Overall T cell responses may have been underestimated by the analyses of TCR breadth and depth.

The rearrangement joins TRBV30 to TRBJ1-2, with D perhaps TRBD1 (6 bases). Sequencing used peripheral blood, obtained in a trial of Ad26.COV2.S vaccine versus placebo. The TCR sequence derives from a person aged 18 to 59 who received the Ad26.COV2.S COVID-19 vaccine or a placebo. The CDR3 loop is CAWHNREAYGYTF. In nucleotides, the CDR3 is TGTGCCTGGCATAACAGGGAAGCCTATGGCTACACCTTC. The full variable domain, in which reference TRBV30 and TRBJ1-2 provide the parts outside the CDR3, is SQTIHQWPATLVQPVGSPLSLECTVEGTSNPNLYWYRQAAGRGLQLLFYSVGIGQISSEVPQNLSASRPQDRQFILSSKKLLLSDSGFYLCAWHNREAYGYTFGSGTRLTVV.